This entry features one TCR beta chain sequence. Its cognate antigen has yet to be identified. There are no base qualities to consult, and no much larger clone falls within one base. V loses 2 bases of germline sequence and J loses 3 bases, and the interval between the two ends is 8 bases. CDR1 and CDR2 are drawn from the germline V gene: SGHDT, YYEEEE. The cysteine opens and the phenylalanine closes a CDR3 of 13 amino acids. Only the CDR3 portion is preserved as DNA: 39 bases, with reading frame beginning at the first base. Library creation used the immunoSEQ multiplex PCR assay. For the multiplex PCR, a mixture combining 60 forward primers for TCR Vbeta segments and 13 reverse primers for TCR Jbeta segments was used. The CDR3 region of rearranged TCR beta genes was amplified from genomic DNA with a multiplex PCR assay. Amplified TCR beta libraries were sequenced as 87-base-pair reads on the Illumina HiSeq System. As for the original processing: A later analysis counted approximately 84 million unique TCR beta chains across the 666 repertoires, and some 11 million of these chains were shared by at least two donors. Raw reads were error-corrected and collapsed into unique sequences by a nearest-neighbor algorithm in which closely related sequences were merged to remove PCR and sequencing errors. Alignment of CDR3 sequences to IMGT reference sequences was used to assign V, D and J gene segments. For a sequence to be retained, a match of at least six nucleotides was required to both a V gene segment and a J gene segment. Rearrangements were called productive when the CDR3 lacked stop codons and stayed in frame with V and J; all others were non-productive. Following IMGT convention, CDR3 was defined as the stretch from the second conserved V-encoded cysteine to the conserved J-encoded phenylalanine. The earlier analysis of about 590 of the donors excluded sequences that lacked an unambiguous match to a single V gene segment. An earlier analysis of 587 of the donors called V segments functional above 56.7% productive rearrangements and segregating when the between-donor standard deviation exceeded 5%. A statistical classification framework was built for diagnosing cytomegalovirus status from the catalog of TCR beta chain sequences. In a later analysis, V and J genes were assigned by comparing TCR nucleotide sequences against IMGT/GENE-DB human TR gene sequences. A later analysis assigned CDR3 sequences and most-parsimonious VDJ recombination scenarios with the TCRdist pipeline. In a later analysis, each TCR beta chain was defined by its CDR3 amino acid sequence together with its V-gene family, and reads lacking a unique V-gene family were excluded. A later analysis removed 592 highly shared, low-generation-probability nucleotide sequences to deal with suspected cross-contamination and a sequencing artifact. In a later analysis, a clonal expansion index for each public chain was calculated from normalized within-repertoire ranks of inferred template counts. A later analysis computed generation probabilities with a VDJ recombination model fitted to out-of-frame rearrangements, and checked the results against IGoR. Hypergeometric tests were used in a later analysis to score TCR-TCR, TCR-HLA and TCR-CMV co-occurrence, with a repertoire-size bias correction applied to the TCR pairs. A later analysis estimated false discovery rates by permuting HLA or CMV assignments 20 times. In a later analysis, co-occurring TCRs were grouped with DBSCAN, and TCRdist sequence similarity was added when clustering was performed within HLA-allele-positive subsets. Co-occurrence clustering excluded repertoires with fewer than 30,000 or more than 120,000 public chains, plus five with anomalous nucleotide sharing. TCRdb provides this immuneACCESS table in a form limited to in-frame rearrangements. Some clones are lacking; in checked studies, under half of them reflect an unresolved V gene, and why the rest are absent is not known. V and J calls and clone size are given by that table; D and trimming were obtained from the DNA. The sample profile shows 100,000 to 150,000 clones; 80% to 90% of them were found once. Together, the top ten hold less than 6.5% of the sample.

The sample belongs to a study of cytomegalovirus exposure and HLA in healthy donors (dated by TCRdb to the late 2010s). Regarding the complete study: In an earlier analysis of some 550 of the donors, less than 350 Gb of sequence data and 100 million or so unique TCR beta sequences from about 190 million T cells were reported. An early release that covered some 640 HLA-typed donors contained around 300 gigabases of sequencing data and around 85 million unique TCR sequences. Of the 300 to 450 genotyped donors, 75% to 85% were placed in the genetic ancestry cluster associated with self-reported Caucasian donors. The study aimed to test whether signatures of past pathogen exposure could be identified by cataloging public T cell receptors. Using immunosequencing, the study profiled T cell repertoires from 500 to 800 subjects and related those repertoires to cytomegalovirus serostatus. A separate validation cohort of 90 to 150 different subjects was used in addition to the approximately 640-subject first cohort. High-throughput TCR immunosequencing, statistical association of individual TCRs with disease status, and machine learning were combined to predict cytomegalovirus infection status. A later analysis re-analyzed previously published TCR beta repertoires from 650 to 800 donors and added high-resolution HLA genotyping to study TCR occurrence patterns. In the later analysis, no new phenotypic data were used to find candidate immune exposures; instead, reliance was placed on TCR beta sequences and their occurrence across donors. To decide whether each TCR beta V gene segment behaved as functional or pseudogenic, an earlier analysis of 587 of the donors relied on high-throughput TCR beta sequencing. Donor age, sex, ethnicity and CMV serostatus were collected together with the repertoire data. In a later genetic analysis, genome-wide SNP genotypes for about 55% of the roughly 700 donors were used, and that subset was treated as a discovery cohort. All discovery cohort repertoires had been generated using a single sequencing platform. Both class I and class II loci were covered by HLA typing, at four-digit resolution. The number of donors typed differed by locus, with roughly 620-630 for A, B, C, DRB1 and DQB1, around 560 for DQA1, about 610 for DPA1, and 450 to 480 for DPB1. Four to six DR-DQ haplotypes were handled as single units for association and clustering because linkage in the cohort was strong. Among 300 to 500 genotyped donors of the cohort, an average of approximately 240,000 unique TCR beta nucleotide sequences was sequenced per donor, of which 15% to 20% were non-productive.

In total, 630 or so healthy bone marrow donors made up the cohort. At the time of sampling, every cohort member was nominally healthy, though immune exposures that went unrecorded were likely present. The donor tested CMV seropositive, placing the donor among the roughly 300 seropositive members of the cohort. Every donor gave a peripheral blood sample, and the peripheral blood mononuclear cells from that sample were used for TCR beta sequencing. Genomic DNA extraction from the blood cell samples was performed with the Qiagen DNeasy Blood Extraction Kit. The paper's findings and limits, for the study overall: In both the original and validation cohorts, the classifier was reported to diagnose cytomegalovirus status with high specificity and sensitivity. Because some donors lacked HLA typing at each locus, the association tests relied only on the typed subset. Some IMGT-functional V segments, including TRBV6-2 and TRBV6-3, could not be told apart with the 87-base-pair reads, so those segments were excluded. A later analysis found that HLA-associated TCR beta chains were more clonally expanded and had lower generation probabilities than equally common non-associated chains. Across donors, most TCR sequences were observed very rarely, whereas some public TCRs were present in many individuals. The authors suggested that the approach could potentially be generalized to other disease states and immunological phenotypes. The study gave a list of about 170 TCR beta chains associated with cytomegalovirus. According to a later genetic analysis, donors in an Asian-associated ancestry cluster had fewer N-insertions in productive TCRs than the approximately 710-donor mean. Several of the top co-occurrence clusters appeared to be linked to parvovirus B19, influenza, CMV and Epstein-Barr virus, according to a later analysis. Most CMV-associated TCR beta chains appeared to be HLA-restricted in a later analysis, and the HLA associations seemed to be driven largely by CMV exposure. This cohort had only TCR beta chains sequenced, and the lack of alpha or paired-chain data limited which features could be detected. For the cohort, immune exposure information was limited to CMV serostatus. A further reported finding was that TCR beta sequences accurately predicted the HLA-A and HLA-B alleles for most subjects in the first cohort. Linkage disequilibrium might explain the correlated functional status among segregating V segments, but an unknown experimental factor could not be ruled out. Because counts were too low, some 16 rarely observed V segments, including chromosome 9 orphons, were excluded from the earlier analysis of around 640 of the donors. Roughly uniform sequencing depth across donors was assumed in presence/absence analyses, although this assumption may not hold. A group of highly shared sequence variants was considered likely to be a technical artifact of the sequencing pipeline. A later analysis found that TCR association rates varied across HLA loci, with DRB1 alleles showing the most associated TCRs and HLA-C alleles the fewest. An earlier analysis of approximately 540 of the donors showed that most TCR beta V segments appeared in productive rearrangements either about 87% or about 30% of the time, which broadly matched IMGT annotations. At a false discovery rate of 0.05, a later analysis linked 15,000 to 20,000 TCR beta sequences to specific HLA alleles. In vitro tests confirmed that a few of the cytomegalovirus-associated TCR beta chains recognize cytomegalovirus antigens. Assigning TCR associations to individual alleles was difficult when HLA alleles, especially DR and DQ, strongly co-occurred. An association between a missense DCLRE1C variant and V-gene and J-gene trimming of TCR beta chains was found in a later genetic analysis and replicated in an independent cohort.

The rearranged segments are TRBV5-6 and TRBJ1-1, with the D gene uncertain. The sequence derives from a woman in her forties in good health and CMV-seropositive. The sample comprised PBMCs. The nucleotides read TGTGCCAGCAGCTTACCGACACACACTGAAGCTTTCTTT. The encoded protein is CASSLPTHTEAFF.